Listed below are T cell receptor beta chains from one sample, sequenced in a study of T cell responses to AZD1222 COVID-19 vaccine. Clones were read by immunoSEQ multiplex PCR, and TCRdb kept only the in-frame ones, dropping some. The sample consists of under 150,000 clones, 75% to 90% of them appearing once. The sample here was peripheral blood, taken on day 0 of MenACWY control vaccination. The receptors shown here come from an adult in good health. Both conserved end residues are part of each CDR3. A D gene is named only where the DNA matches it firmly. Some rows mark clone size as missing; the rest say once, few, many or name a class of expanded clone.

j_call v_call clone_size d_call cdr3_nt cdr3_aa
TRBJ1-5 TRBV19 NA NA TGTGCCAGTAATGACCACCGACCGGGGAGGAGCAGCAATCAGCCCCAGCATTTT CASNDHRPGRSSNQPQHF
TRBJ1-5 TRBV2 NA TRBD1 TGTGCCAGCAGTGGGACAGGGGAACAGCCCCAGCATTTT CASSGTGEQPQHF
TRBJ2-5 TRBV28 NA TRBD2 TGTGCCAGCAGTGCTCGGGGGGGCGAGACCCAGTACTTC CASSARGGETQYF
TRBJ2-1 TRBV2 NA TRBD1 TGTGCCAGCGGAGGGACAGGAGCCAACAATGAGCAGTTCTTC CASGGTGANNEQFF
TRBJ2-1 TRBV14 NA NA TGTGCCAGCAGCCAAGATTTGGGACGCCCTTTCGATGAGCAGTTCTTC CASSQDLGRPFDEQFF
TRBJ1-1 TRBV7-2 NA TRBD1 TGTGCCAGCAGCTTAGCGCCCCAGACAGGGCTCGGGACTTTCTTT CASSLAPQTGLGTFF
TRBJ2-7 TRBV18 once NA TGTGCCAGCTCACCATTAGGGGATTACGAGCAGTACTTC CASSPLGDYEQYF
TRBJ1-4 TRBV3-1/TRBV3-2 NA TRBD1 TGTGCCAGCAGCGAGGGACAGGGGGTCGAAAAACTGTTTTTT CASSEGQGVEKLFF
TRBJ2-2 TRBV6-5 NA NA TGTGCCAGCACCTATAGGGAGACCGGGGAGCTGTTTTTT CASTYRETGELFF
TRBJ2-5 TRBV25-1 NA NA TGTGCCAGCAGTGAGGCGGGAAGGGAGACCCAGTACTTC CASSEAGRETQYF
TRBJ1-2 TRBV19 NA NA TGTGCCAGTAGTGCGCTATGGGAAGCTAACTATGGCTACACCTTC CASSALWEANYGYTF
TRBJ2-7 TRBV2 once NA TGTGCCAGCAGTGAAGCCTTGACAGTTACCTACGAGCAGTACTTC CASSEALTVTYEQYF
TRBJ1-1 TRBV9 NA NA TGTGCCAGCAGCGTATATCAAAACACTGAAGCTTTCTTT CASSVYQNTEAFF
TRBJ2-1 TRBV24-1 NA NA TGTGCCACCAGTGATGGTTACAATGAGCAGTTCTTC CATSDGYNEQFF
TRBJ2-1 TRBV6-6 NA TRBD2 TGTGCCAGCAGGCGATCTAGCGGGAGCCTTACCTACAATGAGCAGTTCTTC CASRRSSGSLTYNEQFF
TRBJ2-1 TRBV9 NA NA TGTGCCAGCAGCGTAATGGGATCAGGGGGGAGAAATGAGCAGTTCTTC CASSVMGSGGRNEQFF
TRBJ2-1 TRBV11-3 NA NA TGTGCCAGCAAAGAGAGCTCCTACAATGAGCAGTTCTTC CASKESSYNEQFF
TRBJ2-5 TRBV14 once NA TGTGCCAGCAGCCAAAACGTTTTGGAGACCCAGTACTTC CASSQNVLETQYF
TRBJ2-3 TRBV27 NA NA TGTGCCAGCAGGACTAGCACAGATACGCAGTATTTT CASRTSTDTQYF
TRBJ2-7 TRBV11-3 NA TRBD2 TGTGCCAGCAGCCCGGGACTAGCGGGAGGAACGACCTACGAGCAGTACTTC CASSPGLAGGTTYEQYF
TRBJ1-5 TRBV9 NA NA TGTGCCAGCAGCGTAGGTAAGCGGGGCTGGGGAGTCGGTCAGCCCCAGCATTTT CASSVGKRGWGVGQPQHF
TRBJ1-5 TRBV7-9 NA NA TGTGCCAGCAGCCTGCCCGGGACCTTGGGCCAGCCCCAGCATTTT CASSLPGTLGQPQHF
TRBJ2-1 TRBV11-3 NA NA TGTGCCAGCAGCTTTTTAGGTGGGAGTGGGAATGAGCAGTTCTTC CASSFLGGSGNEQFF
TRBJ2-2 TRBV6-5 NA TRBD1 TGTGCCAGCAGTAACTCGGGACAGGGCGGCACCGGGGAGCTGTTTTTT CASSNSGQGGTGELFF
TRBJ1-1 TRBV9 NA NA TGTGCCAGTTCCCGGCGGGACATTGAACCCGCTTTCTTT CASSRRDIEPAFF
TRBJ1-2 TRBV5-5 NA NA TGTGCCAGCAGCTTGGCTGGGGTTAACTATGGCTACACCTTC CASSLAGVNYGYTF
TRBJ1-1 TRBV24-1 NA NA TGTGTCACCGAGCAGGGGACTGAAGCTTTCTTT CVTEQGTEAFF
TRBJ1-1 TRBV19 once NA TGTGCCAGTAGTATAATGGGCGGTTCGAACACTGAAGCTTTCTTT CASSIMGGSNTEAFF